What follows are 25 T cell receptor beta chains derived from one specimen sequenced in a study of graft-versus-host responses after intestinal transplantation (dated by TCRdb to about 2021). No antigen is known for these receptors. Receptors were amplified or captured by the immunoSEQ multiplex PCR assay. This is the immuneACCESS table as TCRdb keeps it, with only in-frame sequences that have V and J called. A part of the clones is gone; compared with another copy, unresolved V genes explain less than half, and the rest is unexplained. This sample lists about 70,000 clones; 90% were detected once. Approximately 1.3% of the sample lies in the top ten. This sample's time point label indicates: cells obtained before transplantation from donor or recipient. The sample consisted of unstimulated CD8+ T cells sorted from spleen or lymph node cells, taken before intestinal transplant. The receptors were gathered from a human donor who received an intestinal transplant.

The V call is TRBV7-2, the J call TRBJ1-2, with no clear D. V was cut by 4 bases and J by 4 bases, with 16 bases left in between. This CDR3 is 15 amino acids long. Germline V CDR1 and CDR2: SGHTA, FQGNSA. The CDR3 DNA follows: TGTGCCAGCAGCTCTCTAATACGGGGAATCTATGGCTACACCTTC. Its protein product is CASSSLIRGIYGYTF.

The chain joins TRBV25-1 to TRBJ1-2, with a weak D call TRBD1 (5 bases). Germline loops: CDR1 MGHDK, CDR2 SYGVNS. V shed 4 bases and J shed 2 bases, with 5 bases lying between them. The CDR3 contains 12 residues. Here the CDR3 reads CASSGQNYGYTF. The CDR3 region has the DNA TGTGCCAGCAGTGGACAGAACTATGGCTACACCTTC.

The rearrangement uses TRBV29-1 and TRBJ2-1, with 8 bases lining up with TRBD1. CDR3 size: 12 residues. Trimming removed 7 bases from V and 6 bases from J; junction bases left unmatched: 5. The germline V gene encodes CDR1 SQVTM and CDR2 ANQGSEA. CDR3 bases: TGCAGCGAAAGAACAGGGGGCAATGAGCAGTTCTTC. Its translation is CSERTGGNEQFF.

This sequence joins TRBV9 and TRBJ2-7; D gene uncertain. Germline V gene lookup returns CDR1 SGDLS and CDR2 YYNGEE. This CDR3 has 13 amino acids. The germline V and J ends were trimmed by 3 bases and 5 bases, with 12 bases remaining between them. The CDR3 DNA reads TGTGCCAGCAGCGGCGGTGACTCTGACGAGCAGTACTTC. It encodes CASSGGDSDEQYF.

The chain carries TRBV7-9 and TRBJ1-2; 9 bases align to TRBD1. This CDR3 contains 18 residues. V trimming: 1 base; J trimming: 0 bases; junction bases outside the gene matches: 9. Germline V CDR1 and CDR2: SEHNR, FQNEAQ (reference sequence). CDR3 loop: CASSLERDREASNYGYTF. The CDR3 DNA reads as TGTGCCAGCAGCTTAGAGAGGGACAGGGAGGCCTCTAACTATGGCTACACCTTC. The whole variable domain, remainder taken from reference TRBV7-9 and TRBJ1-2, is DTGVSQNPRHKITKRGQNVTFRCDPISEHNRLYWYRQTLGQGPEFLTYFQNEAQLEKSRLLSDRFSAERPKGSFSTLEIQRTEQGDSAMYLCASSLERDREASNYGYTFGSGTRLTVV.

This clone was detected only a few times. The V and J genes are TRBV5-6 and TRBJ2-7, with 8 bases fitting TRBD2. With V trimmed by 1 base and J by 2 bases, 2 bases remained unmatched. CDR3 length: 14 amino acids. Germline CDR1 and CDR2: SGHDT and YYEEEE. The CDR3 nucleotides read TGTGCCAGCAGCTTGTGGGGACTAGCCTACGAGCAGTACTTC. It yields the protein CASSLWGLAYEQYF.

This clone is a singleton in its sample. The rearrangement joins TRBV6-1 to TRBJ1-1; no reliable D call. This CDR3 contains 11 residues. Germline-derived CDR1 and CDR2 are MNHNS and SASEGT. V was shortened by 2 bases and J by 8 bases, with 6 bases between the two germline ends. The CDR3 protein is CASSENKEAFF. CDR3 DNA: TGTGCCAGCAGTGAAAATAAAGAAGCTTTCTTT.

V and J are TRBV14 and TRBJ2-1, with D possibly being TRBD1 (5 bases). Germline V gene lookup returns CDR1 SGHDN and CDR2 FVKESK. The CDR3 covers 13 residues. The V gene lost 4 bases and the J gene lost 3 bases, with 7 bases spanning the gap. The CDR3 loop reads CASSRTGYNEQFF. In nucleotides, the CDR3 is TGTGCCAGCAGCCGAACAGGCTACAATGAGCAGTTCTTC. Drawing the rest from reference TRBV14 and TRBJ2-1, the complete variable domain is EAGVTQFPSHSVIEKGQTVTLRCDPISGHDNLYWYRRVMGKEIKFLLHFVKESKQDESGMPNNRFLAERTGGTYSTLKVQPAELEDSGVYFCASSRTGYNEQFFGPGTRLTVL.

The chain couples TRBV29-1 to TRBJ2-7; TRBD1 aligns across 9 bases. The CDR3 is 16 amino acids. V shed 0 bases and J 0 bases; nucleotides not matched to a gene: 6. Germline V lookup: CDR1 SQVTM, CDR2 ANQGSEA. The CDR3 here is CSVEDPGQGSSYEQYF. CDR3 bases: TGCAGCGTTGAAGACCCGGGACAGGGTAGCTCCTACGAGCAGTACTTC.

The chain recombines TRBV19 with TRBJ1-5; a weak D match, TRBD1 (5 bases). Germline V lookup: CDR1 LNHDA, CDR2 SQIVND (reference sequence). The CDR3 has 17 residues. V dropped 5 bases and J dropped 0 bases, with 17 bases sitting between them. Written as DNA, the CDR3 is TGTGCCAGTAGTTATTGGGGCAGCCTGAATAGCAATCAGCCCCAGCATTTT. Translating gives CASSYWGSLNSNQPQHF.

The chain links TRBV4-1 to TRBJ2-5; 7 bases agree with TRBD2. Near its end, the DNA agrees better with TRBJ2-7, so the J call may be wrong. This CDR3 region has 16 residues. Per the germline V gene, CDR1 is MGHRA and CDR2 is YSYEKL. The CDR3, as DNA: TGCGCCAGCAGCTCTCAAGATGGCGGGGGCTCCTACGAGCAGTACTTC. As protein: CASSSQDGGGSYEQYF.

This clone was found once. This rearrangement joins TRBV9 to TRBJ1-3; D not resolved. The CDR3 consists of 14 residues. The germline CDR1 and CDR2 sequences are SGDLS and YYNGEE. V lost 3 bases and J lost 3, with 10 bases in between. The CDR3: CASSGLVGGNTIYF. The CDR3 DNA sequence: TGTGCCAGCAGCGGCCTGGTCGGTGGAAACACCATATATTTT.

V and J are TRBV13 and TRBJ2-2; no definite D call. There are 16 residues in the CDR3. Trimming removed 2 bases at V and 6 bases at J, with 16 bases between. Germline V gene lookup returns CDR1 PRHDT and CDR2 FYEKMQ (reference sequence). CDR3 DNA sequence: TGTGCCAGCAGCTTATGGGCAGGTATTTTGGCCGGGGAGCTGTTTTTT. As protein: CASSLWAGILAGELFF.

This clone came up once. The rearrangement uses TRBV7-6 and TRBJ1-4; possibly TRBD1 for D (5 bases). The germline V gene has CDR1 SGHVS and CDR2 FNYEAQ. V shed 1 base and J shed 0 bases, with 18 bases lying between them. This CDR3 region has 19 residues. CDR3 sequence (DNA): TGTGCCAGCAGCTTAGACCTCGGACACATAGTGTCAACTAATGAAAAACTGTTTTTT. Its translation is CASSLDLGHIVSTNEKLFF.

The V and J genes are TRBV7-9 and TRBJ2-3; 10 positions match TRBD2. The CDR3 covers 16 residues. Germline values: CDR1 SEHNR, CDR2 FQNEAQ (reference sequence). Trimming at V came to 6 bases and at J to 4 bases, leaving 10 bases not matched to a gene. DNA for the CDR3: TGTGCCAGCAGGGATCTAGCGGGGGTCTTCCCAGATACGCAGTATTTT. Translation gives CASRDLAGVFPDTQYF.

The chain carries TRBV9 and TRBJ2-2; 11 positions agree with TRBD2. Losses at the gene ends were 4 bases for V and 0 bases for J; bases not matched to a gene: 5. CDR1 and CDR2 from the germline V gene are SGDLS and YYNGEE. CDR3 length equals 17 residues. The CDR3 sequence is CASSLPSGGPNTGELFF. The CDR3 DNA follows: TGTGCCAGCAGCCTACCTAGCGGGGGGCCGAACACCGGGGAGCTGTTTTTT.

The genes are TRBV7-3 and TRBJ2-1; possibly TRBD2 for D (6 bases). The CDR3 consists of 15 residues. Deletions cut 1 base from V and 9 bases from J, with 16 bases between. CDR1 is SGHTA and CDR2 is FQGTGA in the germline V gene. The DNA for the CDR3 is TGTGCCAGCAGCTTAATTGGGGGGTCCACAGGTGAGCAGTTCTTC. Protein product: CASSLIGGSTGEQFF.

V usage is TRBV9 and J usage is TRBJ1-5, with D possibly matching TRBD1 (5 bases). CDR1 and CDR2 (germline): SGDLS, YYNGEE. V lost 0 bases, J lost 0 bases, and 22 bases lay in between. The CDR3 totals 20 residues. The CDR3 nucleotides read TGTGCCAGCAGCGTAGGATTCATAGGGTCTTCGGGGGATAGCAATCAGCCCCAGCATTTT. It codes for CASSVGFIGSSGDSNQPQHF.

This sequence joins TRBV15 and TRBJ2-1; 7 nucleotides align to TRBD2. From germline, CDR1 is LNHNV and CDR2 YYDKDF (reference sequence). The CDR3 runs to 16 residues. J was trimmed by 5 bases and V by 1 base; bases with no gene match: 8. The CDR3 loop is CATSRVGSSGDNEQFF. CDR3 coding DNA: TGTGCCACCAGCAGAGTCGGGTCTAGCGGCGACAATGAGCAGTTCTTC.

The V gene is TRBV11-2, the J gene TRBJ1-2, with 10 bases that match TRBD1. Losses at the gene ends were 5 bases for V and 0 bases for J; bases not matched to a gene: 3. There are 15 residues in the CDR3. The germline V gene has CDR1 SGHAT and CDR2 FQNNGV. Here the CDR3 reads CASSPGTGANYGYTF. For the CDR3, the DNA is TGTGCCAGCAGCCCCGGGACAGGGGCTAACTATGGCTACACCTTC.

A single count supports this clone. The chain joins TRBV7-3 to TRBJ1-1; weak D call: TRBD1 (6 bases). Germline assignment: CDR1 SGHTA and CDR2 FQGTGA. The V end lost 3 bases, the J end lost 0 bases, and 14 bases lay between the germline ends. The CDR3 length is 16 residues. CDR3 nucleotide sequence: TGTGCCAGCAGCTTGTTAGGGGGTTCCATGAACACTGAAGCTTTCTTT. It yields the protein CASSLLGGSMNTEAFF. The full variable domain, rest sourced from reference TRBV7-3 and TRBJ1-1, is GAGVSQTPSNKVTEKGKYVELRCDPISGHTALYWYRQSLGQGPEFLIYFQGTGAADDSGLPNDRFFAVRPEGSVSTLKIQRTERGDSAVYLCASSLLGGSMNTEAFFGQGTRLTVV.

The V gene is TRBV20-1, the J gene TRBJ1-1; D not certain. This CDR3 has 11 residues. Germline loops: CDR1 DFQATT, CDR2 SNEGSKA (reference sequence). V lost 0 bases and J 7 bases, leaving 6 bases between the germline ends. In DNA form, the CDR3 reads TGCAGTGCTAGAGAGTTCGGTGAAGCTTTCTTT. The encoded protein is CSAREFGEAFF.

The chain recombines TRBV7-3 with TRBJ1-3; no reliable D call. Germline CDR1 and CDR2: SGHTA and FQGTGA. V was clipped by 5 bases and J by 2 bases, with 13 bases between them. The CDR3 is 15 amino acids. This CDR3 reads CASSVGRGTGNTIYF. As DNA, the CDR3 is TGTGCCAGCAGCGTTGGGCGAGGGACTGGAAACACCATATATTTT.

This sequence joins TRBV13 and TRBJ1-1; D is possibly TRBD1 (6 bases). Germline CDR1 and CDR2: PRHDT and FYEKMQ (reference sequence). The CDR3 runs to 15 residues. V was clipped by 4 bases and J by 0 bases, with 12 bases between them. The CDR3 DNA follows: TGTGCCAGCAGCTCACAGGACAGATTGAACACTGAAGCTTTCTTT. It encodes CASSSQDRLNTEAFF. Using reference TRBV13 and TRBJ1-1 for the parts outside the CDR3, the full variable domain is AAGVIQSPRHLIKEKRETATLKCYPIPRHDTVYWYQQGPGQDPQFLISFYEKMQSDKGSIPDRFSAQQFSDYHSELNMSSLELGDSALYFCASSSQDRLNTEAFFGQGTRLTVV.

The chain uses TRBV13 and TRBJ1-1; TRBD1 agrees at 7 bases. Germline lookup yields CDR1 PRHDT and CDR2 FYEKMQ (reference sequence). V was pared by 5 bases and J by 2 bases, with 8 bases of the junction left unmatched. The CDR3 is 15 amino acids. The CDR3 is CASSTATGKNTEAFF. The CDR3 nucleotides are TGTGCCAGCAGCACCGCGACAGGGAAAAACACTGAAGCTTTCTTT.